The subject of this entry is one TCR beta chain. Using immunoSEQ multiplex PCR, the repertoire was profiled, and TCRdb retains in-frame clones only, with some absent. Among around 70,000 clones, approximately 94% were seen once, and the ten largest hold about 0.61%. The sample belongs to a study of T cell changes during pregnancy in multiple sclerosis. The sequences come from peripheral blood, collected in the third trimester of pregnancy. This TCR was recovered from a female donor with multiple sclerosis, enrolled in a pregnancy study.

The CDR3 nucleotides are TGTGCCAGCAGCTCCCGGTACGAGCAGTACTTC. It codes for CASSSRYEQYF. This chain connects TRBV27 to TRBJ2-7, with D unresolved. CDR3 length: 11 residues. Between the trimmed V and J ends, which lost 6 bases and 4 bases, there was a span of 7 bases. The V gene's germline CDR1 is MNHEY and CDR2 SMNVEV (reference sequence).